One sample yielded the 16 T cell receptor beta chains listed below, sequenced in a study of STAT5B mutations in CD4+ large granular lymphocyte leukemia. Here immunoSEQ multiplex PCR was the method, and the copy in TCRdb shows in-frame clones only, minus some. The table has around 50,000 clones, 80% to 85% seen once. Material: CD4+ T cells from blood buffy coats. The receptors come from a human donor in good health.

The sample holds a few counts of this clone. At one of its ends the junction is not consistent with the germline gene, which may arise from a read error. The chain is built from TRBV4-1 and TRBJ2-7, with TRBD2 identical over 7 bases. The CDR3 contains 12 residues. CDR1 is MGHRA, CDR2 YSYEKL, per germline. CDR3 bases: TGCGCCAGCAGCCACCCTAGCGGAACACGTAGGTTC. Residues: CASSHPSGTRRF.

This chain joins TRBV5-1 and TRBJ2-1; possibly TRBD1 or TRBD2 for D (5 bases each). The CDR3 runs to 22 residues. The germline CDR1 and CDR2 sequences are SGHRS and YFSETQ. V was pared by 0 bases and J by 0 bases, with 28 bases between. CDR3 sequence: CASSLAAGATGPPAVSYNEQFF. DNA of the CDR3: TGCGCCAGCAGCTTGGCGGCCGGGGCGACCGGACCCCCCGCCGTCTCCTACAATGAGCAGTTCTTC.

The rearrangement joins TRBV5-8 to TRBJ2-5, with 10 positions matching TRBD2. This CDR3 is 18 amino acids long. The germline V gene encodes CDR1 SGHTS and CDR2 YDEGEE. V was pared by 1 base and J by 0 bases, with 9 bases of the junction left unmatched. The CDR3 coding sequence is TGTGCCAGCAGCTTGAGTAGGCTAGCGGGAGCGTACCAAGAGACCCAGTACTTC. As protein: CASSLSRLAGAYQETQYF.

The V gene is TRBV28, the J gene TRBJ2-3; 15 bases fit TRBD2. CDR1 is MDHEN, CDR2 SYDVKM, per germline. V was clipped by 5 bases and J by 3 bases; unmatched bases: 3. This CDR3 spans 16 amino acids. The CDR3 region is CASSDGTSGGTDTQYF. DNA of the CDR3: TGTGCCAGCAGTGACGGGACTAGCGGGGGGACAGATACGCAGTATTTT.

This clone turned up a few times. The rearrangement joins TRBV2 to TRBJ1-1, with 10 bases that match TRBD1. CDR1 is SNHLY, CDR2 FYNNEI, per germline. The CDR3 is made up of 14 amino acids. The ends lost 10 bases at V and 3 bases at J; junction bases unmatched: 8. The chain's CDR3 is CATPQDRGDTEAFF. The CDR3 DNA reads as TGTGCCACCCCCCAGGACAGGGGGGACACTGAAGCTTTCTTT.

The CDR3 region is CASSQELAGNTDTQYF. Written as DNA, the CDR3 is TGTGCCAGCAGCCAAGAATTAGCGGGGAACACAGATACGCAGTATTTT. The V and J genes are TRBV14 and TRBJ2-3; 8 nucleotides line up with TRBD2. Germline V CDR1 and CDR2: SGHDN, FVKESK. The CDR3 consists of 16 residues. The ends lost 0 bases at V and 2 bases at J; junction bases unmatched: 4.

The CDR3 here is CASSRGSDTEAFF. For the CDR3, the DNA is TGTGCCAGCAGTAGGGGGTCGGACACTGAAGCTTTCTTT. The chain combines TRBV6-6 with TRBJ1-1, with a weak D call TRBD1 (6 bases). Between the trimmed V and J ends, which lost 5 bases and 3 bases, there was a span of 10 bases. There are 13 residues in the CDR3. Germline V gene sequence: CDR1 MNHNY, CDR2 SVGAGI (reference sequence).

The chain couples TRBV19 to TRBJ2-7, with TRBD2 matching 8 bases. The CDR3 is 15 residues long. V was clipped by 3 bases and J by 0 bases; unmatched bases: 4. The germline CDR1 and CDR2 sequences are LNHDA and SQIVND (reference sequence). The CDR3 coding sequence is TGTGCCAGTAGTATTGGTAGCGGGGTCTCCTACGAGCAGTACTTC. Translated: CASSIGSGVSYEQYF.

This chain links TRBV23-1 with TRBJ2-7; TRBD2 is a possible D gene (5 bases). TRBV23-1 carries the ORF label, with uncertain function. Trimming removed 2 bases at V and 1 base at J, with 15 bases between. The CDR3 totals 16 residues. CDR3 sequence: CASSQNRGWGSYEQYF. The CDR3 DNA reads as TGCGCCAGCAGTCAAAATCGGGGTTGGGGTTCCTACGAGCAGTACTTC.

The CDR3 DNA reads TGTGCCAGCAGCTCGCCACAGGGGGCGCAGGGCTACACCTTC. Translated, it gives CASSSPQGAQGYTF. The chain carries TRBV11-2 and TRBJ1-2; 9 bases match TRBD1. CDR1 and CDR2 from the germline V gene are SGHAT and FQNNGV. J lost 8 bases, V lost 4 bases, and 8 bases had no gene match. The CDR3 extends over 14 amino acids.

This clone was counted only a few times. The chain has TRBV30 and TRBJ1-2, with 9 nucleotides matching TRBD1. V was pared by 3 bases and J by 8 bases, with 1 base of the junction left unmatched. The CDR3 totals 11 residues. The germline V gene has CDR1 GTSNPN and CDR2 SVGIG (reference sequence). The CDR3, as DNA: TGTGCCTGGAGGGACAGGGGCGGCTACACCTTC. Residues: CAWRDRGGYTF.

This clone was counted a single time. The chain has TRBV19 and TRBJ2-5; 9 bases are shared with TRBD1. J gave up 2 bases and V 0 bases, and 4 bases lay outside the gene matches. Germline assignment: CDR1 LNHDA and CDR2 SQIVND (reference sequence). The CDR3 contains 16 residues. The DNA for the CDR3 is TGTGCCAGTAGTATAGACCCGGGACAGGGTCAAGAGACCCAGTACTTC. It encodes CASSIDPGQGQETQYF.

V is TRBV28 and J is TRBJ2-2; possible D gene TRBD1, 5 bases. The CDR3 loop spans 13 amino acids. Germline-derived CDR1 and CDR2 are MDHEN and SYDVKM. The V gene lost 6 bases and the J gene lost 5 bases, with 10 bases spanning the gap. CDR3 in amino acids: CASSWSGTGELFF. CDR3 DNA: TGTGCCAGCAGCTGGTCAGGGACCGGGGAGCTGTTTTTT.

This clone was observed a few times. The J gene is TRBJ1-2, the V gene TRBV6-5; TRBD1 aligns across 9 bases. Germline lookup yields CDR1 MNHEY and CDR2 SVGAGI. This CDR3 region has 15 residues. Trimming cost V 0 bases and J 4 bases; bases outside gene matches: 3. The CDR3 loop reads CASSYSYRGPYGYTF. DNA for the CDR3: TGTGCCAGCAGTTACTCGTACAGGGGGCCCTATGGCTACACCTTC.

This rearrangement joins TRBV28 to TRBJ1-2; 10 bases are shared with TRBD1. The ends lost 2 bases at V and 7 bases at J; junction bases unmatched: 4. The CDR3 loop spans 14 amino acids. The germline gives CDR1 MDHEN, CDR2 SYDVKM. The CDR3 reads CASSLVGQGSGYTF. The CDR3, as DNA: TGTGCCAGCAGTTTAGTGGGACAGGGGAGTGGCTACACCTTC.

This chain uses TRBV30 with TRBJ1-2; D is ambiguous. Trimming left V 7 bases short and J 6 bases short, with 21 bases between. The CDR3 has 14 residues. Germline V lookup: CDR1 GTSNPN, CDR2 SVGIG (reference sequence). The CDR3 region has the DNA TGTGCCTCCTTGCAAGCTGGGCCGGAGGATGGCTACACCTTC. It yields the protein CASLQAGPEDGYTF. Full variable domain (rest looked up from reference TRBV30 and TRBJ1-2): SQTIHQWPATLVQPVGSPLSLECTVEGTSNPNLYWYRQAAGRGLQLLFYSVGIGQISSEVPQNLSASRPQDRQFILSSKKLLLSDSGFYLCASLQAGPEDGYTFGSGTRLTVV.